Listed below are T cell receptor beta chains from one sample, sequenced in a study of control samples from healthy donors and cancer patients. Here immunoSEQ multiplex PCR was the method, and the copy in TCRdb shows in-frame clones only, minus some. Here the sample spans around 120,000 clones, 85% to 90% being singletons. Sequencing input: PBMCs. Receptor source: a woman aged 50 to 65 with colorectal cancer. CDR3s include the opening cysteine and the closing phenylalanine or tryptophan. Fields, in order: CDR3 protein, CDR3 DNA, clone size, D gene, J gene, V gene. D genes are given only for firm matches. Size values are once, few and many counts, or a class for expanded clones, and some rows have none.

CASSQALPLAGEVNEQFF TGTGCCAGCAGCCAAGCCCTCCCCTTAGCGGGAGAGGTCAATGAGCAGTTCTTC - TRBD2 TRBJ2-1 TRBV3-1/TRBV3-2
CAISESRSPLHF TGTGCCATCAGTGAGTCGAGATCACCCCTCCACTTT - - TRBJ1-6 TRBV10-3
CASSITGSYEQYF TGTGCCAGCAGCATCACAGGGTCCTACGAGCAGTACTTC - - TRBJ2-7 TRBV11-3
CASRVEENQPQHF TGCGCCAGCAGAGTAGAGGAGAATCAGCCCCAGCATTTT - - TRBJ1-5 TRBV5-1
CASRGDSGVFGEQYF TGTGCCAGCAGGGGGGACTCCGGCGTATTCGGCGAGCAGTACTTC - - TRBJ2-7 TRBV2
CATSRAGAAGYEQYF TGTGCCACCAGCAGAGCTGGGGCCGCCGGCTACGAGCAGTACTTC - - TRBJ2-7 TRBV15
CASSTMRGNTEAFF TGTGCCAGCAGCACCATGAGGGGCAACACTGAAGCTTTCTTT - - TRBJ1-1 TRBV6-5
CASSKDRGRYNEQFF TGTGCCAGCAGCAAAGACAGGGGTAGATACAATGAGCAGTTCTTC - TRBD1 TRBJ2-1 TRBV9
CASSFLDSGNTIYF TGTGCCAGCAGCTTTCTGGATTCTGGAAACACCATATATTTT once - TRBJ1-3 TRBV11-2
CASSLTLNGGELFF TGTGCCAGCAGTTTAACACTAAACGGCGGGGAGCTGTTTTTT - - TRBJ2-2 TRBV28
CAWSGGPGELFF TGTGCCTGGAGCGGGGGTCCCGGGGAGCTGTTTTTT once - TRBJ2-2 TRBV30
CASSIGGTASEKLFF TGTGCCAGTAGTATAGGAGGGACAGCGAGTGAAAAACTGTTTTTT - TRBD1 TRBJ1-4 TRBV19
CASRPDRGRAFF TGTGCCAGTAGACCGGACAGGGGGCGAGCTTTCTTT - TRBD1 TRBJ1-1 TRBV19
CASSSPGQGGSPLHF TGTGCCAGCAGTTCACCGGGACAGGGAGGTTCACCCCTCCACTTT once TRBD1 TRBJ1-6 TRBV28
CASSEAVRGANYGYTF TGTGCCAGCAGTGAAGCGGTACGGGGAGCTAACTATGGCTACACCTTC - - TRBJ1-2 TRBV6-1
CASSLGQGNSPLHF TGTGCCAGCAGTTTGGGACAGGGGAATTCACCCCTCCACTTT - TRBD1 TRBJ1-6 TRBV28
CASSQPERGDTDTQYF TGTGCCAGCAGCCAGCCCGAGCGGGGAGACACAGATACGCAGTATTTT once TRBD2 TRBJ2-3 TRBV4-2
CASSESFGRMNTEAFF TGTGCCAGCAGTGAAAGTTTCGGCCGGATGAACACTGAAGCTTTCTTT - - TRBJ1-1 TRBV2
CASSLDLRYRGSEDTQYF TGCGCCAGCAGCTTGGACCTCCGGTACAGGGGTTCTGAAGATACGCAGTATTTT - TRBD1 TRBJ2-3 TRBV5-1
CATGEWKDTGELFF TGTGCCACGGGGGAGTGGAAGGACACCGGGGAGCTGTTTTTT - - TRBJ2-2 TRBV27
CASSSEAEAGGVETQYF TGTGCCAGCAGCTCTGAGGCAGAAGCGGGGGGTGTAGAGACCCAGTACTTC - - TRBJ2-5 TRBV21-1
CASSIEGQGFETQYF TGTGCCAGTAGTATAGAGGGACAGGGTTTTGAGACCCAGTACTTC - TRBD1 TRBJ2-5 TRBV19
CASSHQSGGVYNEQFF TGTGCCAGCAGTCACCAAAGCGGGGGCGTCTACAATGAGCAGTTCTTC once TRBD2 TRBJ2-1 TRBV6-2/TRBV6-3
CATSVREKYF TGTGCCACCAGTGTGAGGGAAAAGTACTTC - - TRBJ2-7 TRBV24-1
CASSPRKQAGEQFF TGTGCCAGCAGCCCCCGGAAGCAGGCTGGGGAGCAGTTCTTC once - TRBJ2-1 TRBV7-7
CASRSSGNTIYF TGTGCCAGCAGATCCTCTGGAAACACCATATATTTT - - TRBJ1-3 TRBV6-5
CASSVDPGQGNEQFF TGTGCCAGCAGCGTAGACCCGGGCCAGGGGAATGAGCAGTTCTTC once - TRBJ2-1 TRBV9
CASSPRGQINEKLFF TGTGCCAGCAGCCCCCGTGGGCAGATTAATGAAAAACTGTTTTTT - - TRBJ1-4 TRBV11-2
CASSVGPGTGNTIYF TGTGCCAGCAGCGTAGGTCCAGGGACTGGAAACACCATATATTTT - - TRBJ1-3 TRBV9
CASILGAGSGGTQYF TGCGCCAGCATCCTGGGGGCTGGTAGCGGTGGTACGCAGTATTTT - - TRBJ2-3 TRBV5-1
CATSPAAAMQFF TGTGCCACCTCCCCGGCGGCAGCAATGCAGTTCTTC - - TRBJ2-1 TRBV19
CASSELFETYEQYF TGTGCCAGCAGTGAATTGTTTGAAACCTACGAGCAGTACTTC - - TRBJ2-7 TRBV2
CASSPTGTYGYTF TGTGCCAGCAGTCCTACCGGGACGTATGGCTACACCTTC once - TRBJ1-2 TRBV2
CASSLYRDGPSYEQYF TGTGCCAGCAGCCTATATCGGGACGGGCCTTCCTACGAGCAGTACTTC - - TRBJ2-7 TRBV5-6
CASSRRNLERSYYNEQFF TGTGCCAGCAGCCGACGAAATCTCGAGCGGAGCTACTACAATGAGCAGTTCTTC - - TRBJ2-1 TRBV14
CSATYGNTIYF TGCAGTGCGACCTATGGAAACACCATATATTTT - - TRBJ1-3 TRBV20-1
CASSRDDRLGGELFF TGTGCCAGCAGTCGGGACGATAGGCTGGGAGGGGAGCTGTTTTTT - - TRBJ2-2 TRBV28
CASSFTADLDSPLHF TGCGCCAGCAGCTTCACGGCAGACTTAGATTCACCCCTCCACTTT - - TRBJ1-6 TRBV5-1
CASSPPSGIDNEQFF TGTGCCAGCTCACCCCCTAGCGGGATCGACAATGAGCAGTTCTTC - TRBD2 TRBJ2-1 TRBV18
CASSEKGLNNYGYTF TGTGCCAGTAGCGAGAAGGGACTGAATAACTATGGCTACACCTTC - - TRBJ1-2 TRBV19
CASSIGAGQGHYGYTF TGTGCCAGTAGTATAGGGGCGGGACAGGGCCACTATGGCTACACCTTC - TRBD1 TRBJ1-2 TRBV19
CASSFLTGNTEAFF TGTGCCAGCAGCTTTTTAACAGGGAACACTGAAGCTTTCTTT - - TRBJ1-1 TRBV11-2
CASGPSGGSLTYNEQFF TGTGCCAGCGGACCCTCGGGGGGAAGCCTAACTTACAATGAGCAGTTCTTC - TRBD2 TRBJ2-1 TRBV27
CASSLNRGSYNEQFF TGTGCCAGCAGCCTAAACAGGGGCTCCTACAATGAGCAGTTCTTC once TRBD1 TRBJ2-1 TRBV27
CASSLYRPGFPYNEQFF TGTGCCAGCAGCTTATATCGGCCAGGGTTCCCCTACAATGAGCAGTTCTTC - - TRBJ2-1 TRBV7-9
CASSELGTNEKLFF TGTGCCAGCAGTGAATTGGGAACTAATGAAAAACTGTTTTTT once - TRBJ1-4 TRBV25-1
CASSPRGVGENTEAFF TGTGCCAGCTCACCACGAGGTGTAGGGGAGAACACTGAAGCTTTCTTT - - TRBJ1-1 TRBV18
CASSLLRGGRANEKLFF TGTGCCAGCAGCTTGCTCAGGGGAGGAAGGGCTAATGAAAAACTGTTTTTT - - TRBJ1-4 TRBV5-6
CATTLGNEQFF TGTGCCACCACTCTCGGAAATGAGCAGTTCTTC - - TRBJ2-1 TRBV24-1
CASSTRTGRDEKLFF TGTGCCAGTAGTACCAGGACAGGGAGGGATGAAAAACTGTTTTTT once TRBD1 TRBJ1-4 TRBV19
CATSRSMGSYEQYF TGTGCCACCAGCAGGTCGATGGGATCCTACGAGCAGTACTTC - - TRBJ2-7 TRBV15
CASSFGGTSSFSEQFF TGTGCCAGCAGCTTTGGGGGGACTAGTTCTTTCAGTGAGCAGTTCTTC - TRBD2 TRBJ2-1 TRBV11-2
CASSDRTGGASGYTF TGTGCCAGCAGTGACAGGACAGGGGGCGCCTCCGGCTACACCTTC - TRBD1 TRBJ1-2 TRBV2
CASRDLSALSTGELFF TGTGCCAGCAGGGACTTATCTGCCTTATCTACCGGGGAGCTGTTTTTT - - TRBJ2-2 TRBV7-6
CAISDLAGGTDTQYF TGTGCCATCAGCGATCTAGCGGGAGGGACAGATACGCAGTATTTT - TRBD2 TRBJ2-3 TRBV10-3
CASSLEGQAYTGELFF TGCGCCAGCAGCTTGGAGGGGCAGGCCTACACCGGGGAGCTGTTTTTT - - TRBJ2-2 TRBV5-1
CASSRLAGEGEQFF TGTGCCAGCAGTCGACTAGCGGGAGAGGGTGAGCAGTTCTTC - TRBD2 TRBJ2-1 TRBV9
CASSLGLSGNYGYTF TGTGCCAGCAGCTTGGGCCTGAGCGGTAACTATGGCTACACCTTC - - TRBJ1-2 TRBV5-6
CASSRQGESQPQHF TGTGCCAGTAGTCGACAGGGGGAGAGTCAGCCCCAGCATTTT - TRBD1 TRBJ1-5 TRBV19
CASSFGGTTDTQYF TGTGCCAGCAGTTTCGGGGGGACCACAGATACGCAGTATTTT - TRBD2 TRBJ2-3 TRBV6-5